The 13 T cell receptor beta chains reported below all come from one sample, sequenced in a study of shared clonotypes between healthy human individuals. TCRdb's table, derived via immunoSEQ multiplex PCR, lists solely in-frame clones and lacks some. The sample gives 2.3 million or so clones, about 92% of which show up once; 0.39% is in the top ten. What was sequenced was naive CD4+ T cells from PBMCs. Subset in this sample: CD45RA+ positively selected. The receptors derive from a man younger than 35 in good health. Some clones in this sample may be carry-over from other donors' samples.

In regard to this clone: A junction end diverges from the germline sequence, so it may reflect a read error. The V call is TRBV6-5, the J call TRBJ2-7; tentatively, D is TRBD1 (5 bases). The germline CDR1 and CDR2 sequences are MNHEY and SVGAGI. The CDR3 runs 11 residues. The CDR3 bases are TGTGCCAGCAGTTACCCGACAGTTCCCCTCTTC. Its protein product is CASSYPTVPLF.

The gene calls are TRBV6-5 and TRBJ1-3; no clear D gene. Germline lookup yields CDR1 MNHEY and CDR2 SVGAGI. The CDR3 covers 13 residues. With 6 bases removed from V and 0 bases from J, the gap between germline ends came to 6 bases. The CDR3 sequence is CASRYSSGNTIYF. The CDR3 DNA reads TGTGCCAGCAGGTACAGCTCTGGAAACACCATATATTTT.

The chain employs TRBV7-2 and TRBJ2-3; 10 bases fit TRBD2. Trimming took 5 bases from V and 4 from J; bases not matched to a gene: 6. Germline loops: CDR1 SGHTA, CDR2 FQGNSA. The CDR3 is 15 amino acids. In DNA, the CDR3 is TGTGCCAGCAGCCCTAGCGGGAGCGGCTCAGATACGCAGTATTTT. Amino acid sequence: CASSPSGSGSDTQYF.

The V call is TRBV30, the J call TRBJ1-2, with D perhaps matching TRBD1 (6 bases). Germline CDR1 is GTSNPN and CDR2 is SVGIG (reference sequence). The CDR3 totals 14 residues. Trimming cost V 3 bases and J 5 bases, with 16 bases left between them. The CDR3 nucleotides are TGTGCCTGGAGATTAACAGGGTACCGTTATGGCTACACCTTC. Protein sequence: CAWRLTGYRYGYTF.

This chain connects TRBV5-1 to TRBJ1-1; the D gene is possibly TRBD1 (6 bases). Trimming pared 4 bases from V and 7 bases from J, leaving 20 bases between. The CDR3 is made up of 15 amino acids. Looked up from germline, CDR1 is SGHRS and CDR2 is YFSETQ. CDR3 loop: CASSPYSTGNGEAFF. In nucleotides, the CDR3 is TGCGCCAGCAGCCCCTACTCCACAGGGAATGGTGAAGCTTTCTTT.

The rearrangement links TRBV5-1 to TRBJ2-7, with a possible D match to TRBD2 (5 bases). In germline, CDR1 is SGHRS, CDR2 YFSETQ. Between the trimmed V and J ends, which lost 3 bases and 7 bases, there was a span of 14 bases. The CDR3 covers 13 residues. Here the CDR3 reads CASSSESSGEQYF. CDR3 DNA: TGCGCCAGCAGCTCGGAATCCTCGGGGGAGCAGTACTTC.

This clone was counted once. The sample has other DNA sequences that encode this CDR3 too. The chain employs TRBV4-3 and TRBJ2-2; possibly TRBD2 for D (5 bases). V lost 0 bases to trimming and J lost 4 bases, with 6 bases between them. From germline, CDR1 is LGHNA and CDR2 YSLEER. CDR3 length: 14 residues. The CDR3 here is CASSQDGGTGELFF. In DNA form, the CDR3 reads TGCGCCAGCAGCCAAGATGGAGGCACCGGGGAGCTGTTTTTT.

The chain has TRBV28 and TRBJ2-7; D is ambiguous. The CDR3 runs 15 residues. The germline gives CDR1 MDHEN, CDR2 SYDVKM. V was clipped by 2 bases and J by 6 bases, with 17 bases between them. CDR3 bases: TGTGCCAGCAGTTTACCCGGTGGCAGTCTGCCCGAGCAGTACTTC. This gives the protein CASSLPGGSLPEQYF.

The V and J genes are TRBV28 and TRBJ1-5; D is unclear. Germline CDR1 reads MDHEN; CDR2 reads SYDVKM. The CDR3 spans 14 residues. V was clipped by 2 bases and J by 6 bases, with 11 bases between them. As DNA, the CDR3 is TGTGCCAGCAGTTTAACCCGGATGGGTCAGCCCCAGCATTTT. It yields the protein CASSLTRMGQPQHF.

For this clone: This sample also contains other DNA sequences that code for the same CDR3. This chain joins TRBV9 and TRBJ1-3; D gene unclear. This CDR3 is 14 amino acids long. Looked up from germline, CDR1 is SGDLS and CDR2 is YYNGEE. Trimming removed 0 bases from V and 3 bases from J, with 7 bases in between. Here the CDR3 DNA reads TGTGCCAGCAGCGTAGTAGGGAGTGGAAACACCATATATTTT. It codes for CASSVVGSGNTIYF.

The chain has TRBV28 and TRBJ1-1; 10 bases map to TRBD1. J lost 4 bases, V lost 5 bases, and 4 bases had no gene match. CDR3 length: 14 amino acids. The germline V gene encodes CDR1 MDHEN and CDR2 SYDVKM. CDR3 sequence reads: CASSPGDRGTEAFF. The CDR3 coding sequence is TGTGCCAGCAGTCCCGGGGACAGGGGCACTGAAGCTTTCTTT.

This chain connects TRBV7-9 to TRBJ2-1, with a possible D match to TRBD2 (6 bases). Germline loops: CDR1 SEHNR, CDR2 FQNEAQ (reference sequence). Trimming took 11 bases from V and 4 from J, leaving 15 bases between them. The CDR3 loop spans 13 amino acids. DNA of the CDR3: TGTGCCGGGAGCCCCGGAGGGTACAATGAGCAGTTCTTC. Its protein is CAGSPGGYNEQFF.

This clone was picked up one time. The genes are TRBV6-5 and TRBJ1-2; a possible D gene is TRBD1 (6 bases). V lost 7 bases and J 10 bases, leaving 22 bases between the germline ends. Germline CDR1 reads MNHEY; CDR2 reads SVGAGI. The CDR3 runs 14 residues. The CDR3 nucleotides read TGTGCCAGCACCCTTCCCGGACAGCCATTCACCTACACCTTC. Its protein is CASTLPGQPFTYTF.